This T cell receptor beta chain is from a study of T cells after yellow fever vaccination. The germline V gene has CDR1 LGHDT and CDR2 YNNKEL (reference sequence). Unmatched junction bases numbered 6, after V lost 1 base and J lost 10 bases. The CDR3 has 13 residues. The study's findings and limits: Sorted repertoires could include abundant contaminating clonotypes from bulk cells.

This clonotype was seen a few times. Its antigen is unidentified. TCRdb re-called the 5' RACE reads through MiXCR, storing one row per CDR3 protein. The sample contains around 320,000 distinct CDR3 sequences, around 8.6% of which appear only once. This rearrangement joins TRBV3-1 to TRBJ1-1; 7 bases fit TRBD1. The receptor was derived from a young man who received the YFV17D yellow fever vaccine. This specimen consisted of CD4+ T cells sorted from PBMCs, obtained 5 days after the yellow fever booster vaccination. The CDR3 DNA follows: TGTGCCAGCAGCCAAGTAATAGGGGACAGAGCTTTCTTT. Protein product: CASSQVIGDRAFF.